The rows below give T cell receptor beta chains drawn from one sample of a study of Graves' ophthalmopathy and Graves' hyperthyroidism. A single record per CDR3 protein comes from TCRdb applying MiXCR to the multiplex PCR reads. The top ten clones hold around 10% of a sample with more than 1,000,000 distinct CDR3 sequences, roughly 35% of them seen once. Material for sequencing was peripheral blood or thyroid tissue (not recorded which). The receptors originated from an adult man with Graves' hyperthyroidism. CDR3s include the opening cysteine and the closing phenylalanine or tryptophan. The D gene is left open where the match is weak. Part of the rows lack a size; the others show once, few, many or a class for expanded clones.

J gene	D gene	CDR3 length	V gene	clone size	CDR3 protein	CDR3 DNA
TRBJ2-7	.	15	TRBV4-1	.	CASSQSGPPLYEQYF	TGCGCCAGCAGCCAGTCAGGGCCCCCCCTTTACGAGCAGTACTTC
TRBJ1-2	.	10	TRBV29-1	.	CRTIQNGYTF	TGCAGAACGATTCAGAATGGCTACACCTTC
TRBJ1-1	TRBD1	15	TRBV10-3	few	CAIRKAGTENTEAFF	TGTGCCATACGGAAAGCCGGGACAGAGAACACTGAAGCTTTCTTT
TRBJ2-6	.	17	TRBV20-1	many	CSAGWTVAGSGANVLTF	TGCAGTGCTGGTTGGACAGTGGCCGGCTCTGGGGCCAACGTCCTGACTTTC
TRBJ1-5	TRBD1	14	TRBV20-1	many	CSARDARGPQPQHF	TGCAGTGCCAGAGACGCCAGGGGGCCTCAGCCCCAGCATTTT
TRBJ1-6	.	15	TRBV5-1	many	CASSISGTEDSPLHF	TGCGCCAGCAGCATATCCGGGACGGAAGATTCACCCCTCCACTTT
TRBJ2-2	.	14	TRBV7-7	.	CASSSQQGSGELFF	TGTGCCAGCAGCTCGCAACAGGGATCCGGGGAGCTGTTTTTT
TRBJ2-2	.	14	TRBV12-3/TRBV12-4	.	CASSHDRSTGELFF	TGTGCCAGCAGTCATGACAGAAGCACCGGGGAGCTGTTTTTT
TRBJ2-2	.	14	TRBV12-3/TRBV12-4	few	CASERSQKTGELFF	TGTGCCAGCGAGAGGTCTCAAAAGACCGGGGAGCTGTTTTTT
TRBJ1-3	.	16	TRBV29-1	many	CSVEDYWGGSGNTIYF	TGCAGCGTTGAAGATTATTGGGGAGGTTCTGGAAACACCATATATTTT
TRBJ1-5	.	15	TRBV20-1	.	CSAVTGRGGNQPQHF	TGCAGTGCCGTGACAGGACGGGGAGGTAATCAGCCCCAGCATTTT
TRBJ1-1	TRBD1	13	TRBV20-1	few	CSARDTGGLEAFF	TGCAGTGCTAGAGACACAGGGGGCCTAGAAGCTTTCTTT
TRBJ2-6	.	16	TRBV5-8	many	CASSPVVRSGANVLTF	TGTGCCAGCAGCCCTGTAGTTAGGTCTGGGGCCAACGTCCTGACTTTC
TRBJ1-5	TRBD1	13	TRBV20-1	.	CSLDGTGTQPQHF	TGCAGTTTGGACGGGACAGGGACGCAGCCCCAGCATTTT
TRBJ2-6	.	16	TRBV19	.	CASSSTKTDGANVLTF	TGTGCCAGTAGTTCCACGAAGACAGATGGGGCCAACGTCCTGACTTTC
TRBJ1-2	.	13	TRBV7-8	few	CASSLTNEYGYTF	TGTGCCAGCAGCTTAACTAACGAGTATGGCTACACCTTC
TRBJ2-5	TRBD2	14	TRBV14	many	CASSRLAYQETQYF	TGTGCCAGCAGCCGACTAGCATACCAAGAGACCCAGTACTTC
TRBJ2-5	.	17	TRBV10-3	.	CAISESRAGKGRRTQYF	TGTGCCATCAGTGAGTCGAGAGCGGGTAAAGGTCGGCGGACCCAGTACTTC
TRBJ2-7	.	16	TRBV4-3	few	CASSQDPLVSPYEQYF	TGCGCCAGCAGCCAAGACCCCCTAGTTTCCCCCTACGAGCAGTACTTC
TRBJ2-5	TRBD2	15	TRBV20-1	many	CSARGLAGGMETQYF	TGCAGTGCTAGGGGACTGGCGGGAGGGATGGAGACCCAGTACTTC
TRBJ1-4	TRBD1	15	TRBV12-3/TRBV12-4	many	CASNGQGARGEKLFF	TGTGCCAGCAACGGACAGGGGGCGCGCGGGGAAAAACTGTTTTTT
TRBJ2-2	.	15	TRBV7-2	many	CASSLPDSSTGELFF	TGTGCCAGCAGCTTACCGGACAGCTCCACCGGGGAGCTGTTTTTT
TRBJ2-2	.	14	TRBV5-8	many	CASSLDYGAGELFF	TGTGCCAGCAGCTTGGATTACGGAGCCGGGGAGCTGTTTTTT
TRBJ1-6	.	16	TRBV30	few	CAWNPPPGGGLERLHF	TGTGCCTGGAACCCTCCCCCCGGGGGAGGACTAGAGCGCCTCCACTTT
TRBJ2-7	TRBD2	15	TRBV12-3/TRBV12-4	.	CASGTSGGASYEQYF	TGTGCCAGCGGGACTAGCGGGGGGGCCTCCTACGAGCAGTACTTC
TRBJ1-5	.	14	TRBV7-9	many	CASSSAGGNQPQHF	TGTGCCAGCAGCTCTGCAGGGGGCAATCAGCCCCAGCATTTT
TRBJ1-6	TRBD1	14	TRBV15	.	CATTLQGQNSPLHF	TGTGCCACCACCCTCCAGGGACAGAATTCACCCCTCCACTTT
TRBJ2-2	.	14	TRBV19	.	CASSMGRAGSELFF	TGTGCCAGTAGTATGGGGCGGGCAGGGTCGGAGCTGTTTTTT
TRBJ1-6	TRBD1	13	TRBV12-3/TRBV12-4	many	CASSPLQGPPLHF	TGTGCCAGCAGTCCACTACAGGGGCCACCCCTCCACTTT
TRBJ1-3	TRBD1	15	TRBV10-3	.	CATRTGEISGNTIYF	TGTGCCACCCGGACAGGAGAAATCTCTGGAAACACCATATATTTT
TRBJ1-2	.	15	TRBV10-3	few	CASSYGGAANYGYTF	TGTGCCAGCAGTTACGGAGGGGCTGCTAACTATGGCTACACCTTC
TRBJ2-7	.	15	TRBV7-2	.	CASSLDRPLSYEQYF	TGTGCCAGCAGTTTAGACAGGCCCCTTTCCTACGAGCAGTACTTC
TRBJ1-1	TRBD1	13	TRBV4-1	many	CASSHSGQGGAFF	TGCGCCAGCAGCCACTCGGGACAGGGGGGAGCTTTCTTT
TRBJ1-2	TRBD1	14	TRBV7-2	many	CASSSGQGTYGYTF	TGTGCCAGCAGCTCGGGACAGGGGACCTATGGCTACACCTTC
TRBJ1-5	.	12	TRBV11-2	.	CACSTAGQPQHF	TGTGCCTGCTCAACAGCAGGTCAGCCCCAGCATTTT
TRBJ2-5	TRBD2	14	TRBV19	.	CASSIVELAGVQYF	TGTGCCAGTAGTATAGTAGAGCTTGCGGGAGTCCAGTACTTC
TRBJ2-5	.	15	TRBV7-9	once	CASSLGGMGNQPQYF	TGTGCCAGCAGCTTAGGGGGAATGGGGAATCAGCCCCAGTACTTC
TRBJ2-5	.	14	TRBV7-2	.	CASSSPGEDETQYF	TGTGCCAGCAGCTCACCAGGGGAGGATGAGACCCAGTACTTC
TRBJ1-5	.	13	TRBV10-3	.	CAISEDQSQPQHF	TGTGCCATCAGCGAGGATCAATCTCAGCCCCAGCATTTT